Each of the 20 T cell receptor beta chains below was sequenced from the same sample in a study of radiotherapy plus CTLA-4 blockade in lung cancer. The data were produced by immunoSEQ multiplex PCR, yet TCRdb's version contains in-frame clones alone and is incomplete. This sample has 35,000 or so clones, with approximately 85% found just once. Sequencing was performed on peripheral blood, taken from a patient treated with radiotherapy plus ipilimumab. The receptors here all came from a human donor with non-small cell lung cancer who had stable disease on radiotherapy plus ipilimumab.

V and J are TRBV30 and TRBJ1-5; D not certain. The CDR3 length is 15 residues. Looked up from germline, CDR1 is GTSNPN and CDR2 is SVGIG (reference sequence). The V end was cut by 4 bases, the J end by 6 bases, with 19 bases between. The CDR3 protein is CAWNYGSGLSQPQHF. The CDR3 DNA reads as TGTGCCTGGAACTACGGCTCCGGGTTAAGTCAGCCCCAGCATTTT.

The rearrangement joins TRBV27 to TRBJ2-7, with TRBD1 matching over 8 bases. Germline loops: CDR1 MNHEY, CDR2 SMNVEV (reference sequence). CDR3 length: 13 residues. V gave up 8 bases and J gave up 9 bases; unmatched junction bases: 12. The CDR3 reads CASAGTGNGGQYF. CDR3 sequence (DNA): TGTGCCAGCGCCGGGACAGGAAACGGTGGGCAGTACTTC.

The chain recombines TRBV13 with TRBJ2-7; 12 bases are a match to TRBD1. The CDR3 totals 15 residues. Germline V gives CDR1 PRHDT, CDR2 FYEKMQ (reference sequence). V was clipped by 1 base and J by 7 bases; unmatched bases: 5. CDR3 in DNA: TGTGCCAGCAGCTTAGCGGGACAGGGGGCGGGGGAGCAGTACTTC. Its translation: CASSLAGQGAGEQYF. The full variable domain, rest sourced from reference TRBV13 and TRBJ2-7, is AAGVIQSPRHLIKEKRETATLKCYPIPRHDTVYWYQQGPGQDPQFLISFYEKMQSDKGSIPDRFSAQQFSDYHSELNMSSLELGDSALYFCASSLAGQGAGEQYFGPGTRLTVT.

The rearrangement links TRBV4-1 to TRBJ2-5; 12 positions agree with TRBD2. V shed 6 bases, J shed 7 bases, and the junction held 15 bases outside the gene matches. CDR3 length: 17 amino acids. Per germline, CDR1 MGHRA and CDR2 YSYEKL. CDR3: CASSQTPSGRARATQYF. The CDR3 nucleotides read TGCGCCAGCAGTCAAACCCCTAGCGGGAGGGCTCGGGCGACCCAGTACTTC.

The V and J genes are TRBV7-9 and TRBJ2-1; TRBD1 matches at 8 bases. This CDR3 comprises 15 residues. Germline-derived CDR1 and CDR2 are SEHNR and FQNEAQ (reference sequence). The V gene end was trimmed by 1 base and the J gene end by 4 bases; junction bases not matched to a gene: 3. The CDR3 sequence: CASSLGQGTYNEQFF. CDR3 bases: TGTGCCAGCAGCTTAGGACAGGGGACGTACAATGAGCAGTTCTTC.

This clone showed up just a few times. The chain recombines TRBV30 with TRBJ1-1, with 7 positions matching TRBD1. From germline, CDR1 is GTSNPN and CDR2 SVGIG (reference sequence). V lost 5 bases, J lost 1 base, and 4 bases stayed unmatched. The length of the CDR3 is 13 residues. The CDR3 is CAWSGQPNTEAFF. The CDR3 DNA reads TGTGCCTGGTCGGGACAGCCGAACACTGAAGCTTTCTTT.

The CDR3 reads CASRLTSGRADTQYF. Written as DNA, the CDR3 is TGTGCCAGCAGACTAACTAGCGGGAGGGCCGATACGCAGTATTTT. V usage is TRBV2 and J usage is TRBJ2-3, with 13 bases lining up with TRBD2. Germline values: CDR1 SNHLY, CDR2 FYNNEI. Trimming cost V 6 bases and J 6 bases; bases outside gene matches: 6. This CDR3 is built from 15 residues.

The chain joins TRBV7-9 to TRBJ2-7, with TRBD2 identical over 10 bases. The CDR3 has 19 amino acids. CDR1 is SEHNR and CDR2 is FQNEAQ in the germline V gene (reference sequence). V lost 4 bases, J lost 0 bases, and 15 bases stayed unmatched. The CDR3 spells CASSSPRSEREGSSYEQYF. The DNA for the CDR3 is TGTGCCAGCAGCTCCCCCCGAAGTGAGCGGGAGGGGAGCTCCTACGAGCAGTACTTC.

The chain uses TRBV5-1 and TRBJ2-1; D call uncertain. Germline values: CDR1 SGHRS, CDR2 YFSETQ. V was clipped by 2 bases and J by 0 bases, with 6 bases between them. The CDR3 spans 14 residues. In DNA form, the CDR3 reads TGCGCCAGCAGCTTCGCGAGCTCCTACAATGAGCAGTTCTTC. It encodes CASSFASSYNEQFF.

This chain links TRBV5-1 with TRBJ2-2, with D possibly matching TRBD1 (5 bases). Germline V gene lookup returns CDR1 SGHRS and CDR2 YFSETQ. This CDR3 has 17 residues. Trimming removed 0 bases at V and 2 bases at J, with 14 bases between. CDR3 nucleotide sequence: TGCGCCAGCAGCTTGGGACAGCCCGGACCTAACACCGGGGAGCTGTTTTTT. As protein: CASSLGQPGPNTGELFF.

This clone is a singleton in its sample. V and J are TRBV4-1 and TRBJ2-1; possible D gene TRBD2, 5 bases. This CDR3 comprises 15 residues. Deletions cut 0 bases from V and 4 bases from J, with 10 bases between. Germline assignment: CDR1 MGHRA and CDR2 YSYEKL. CDR3 sequence reads: CASSQESSPYNEQFF. Here the CDR3 DNA reads TGCGCCAGCAGCCAAGAGTCTAGCCCTTACAATGAGCAGTTCTTC.

The chain joins TRBV5-1 to TRBJ1-1; D is unclear. The CDR3 runs 14 residues. Germline-derived CDR1 and CDR2 are SGHRS and YFSETQ. V lost 1 base, J lost 1 base, and 8 bases lay in between. CDR3 amino acids: CASSLPGQNTEAFF. The CDR3 region has the DNA TGCGCCAGCAGCTTGCCAGGTCAGAACACTGAAGCTTTCTTT.

The chain is built from TRBV7-9 and TRBJ1-1; 11 bases map to TRBD1. The CDR3 consists of 15 residues. J was trimmed by 4 bases and V by 5 bases; bases with no gene match: 6. Germline CDR1 is SEHNR and CDR2 is FQNEAQ (reference sequence). CDR3 sequence: CASSQSGTGGTEAFF. In nucleotides, the CDR3 is TGTGCCAGCAGCCAATCCGGGACAGGGGGCACTGAAGCTTTCTTT.

This chain links TRBV4-2 with TRBJ2-1; tentative D call: TRBD2 (6 bases). Germline values: CDR1 LGHNA, CDR2 YNFKEQ. The CDR3 is 12 amino acids. V lost 4 bases to trimming and J lost 6 bases, with 7 bases between them. The CDR3, as DNA: TGTGCCAGCAGCCCCGGGGGCAATGAGCAGTTCTTC. It codes for CASSPGGNEQFF.

This chain joins TRBV5-1 and TRBJ2-1; TRBD1 matches 8 bases. The CDR3 contains 15 residues. Per germline, CDR1 SGHRS and CDR2 YFSETQ. With V trimmed by 0 bases and J by 5 bases, 4 bases remained unmatched. CDR3 DNA sequence: TGCGCCAGCAGCTTGGGGCGACAGGGGAACAATGAGCAGTTCTTC. It translates to CASSLGRQGNNEQFF. The full variable domain, completed using reference TRBV5-1 and TRBJ2-1, is KAGVTQTPRYLIKTRGQQVTLSCSPISGHRSVSWYQQTPGQGLQFLFEYFSETQRNKGNFPGRFSGRQFSNSRSEMNVSTLELGDSALYLCASSLGRQGNNEQFFGPGTRLTVL.

This chain uses TRBV7-3 with TRBJ2-7; 14 bases fit TRBD2. The CDR3 extends over 15 amino acids. CDR1 and CDR2 (germline): SGHTA, FQGTGA. V lost 5 bases, J lost 2 bases, and 2 bases stayed unmatched. The DNA for the CDR3 is TGTGCCAGCAGCGTGGGACTAGCGGGAGCCTACGAGCAGTACTTC. This gives the protein CASSVGLAGAYEQYF. The full variable domain, completed using reference TRBV7-3 and TRBJ2-7, is GAGVSQTPSNKVTEKGKYVELRCDPISGHTALYWYRQSLGQGPEFLIYFQGTGAADDSGLPNDRFFAVRPEGSVSTLKIQRTERGDSAVYLCASSVGLAGAYEQYFGPGTRLTVT.

The chain uses TRBV5-1 and TRBJ2-1; 10 bases align to TRBD1. CDR1 is SGHRS and CDR2 is YFSETQ in the germline V gene. The CDR3 length is 12 residues. Trimming took 7 bases from V and 10 from J; bases not matched to a gene: 5. CDR3 sequence: CASFDRGQEQFF. In DNA form, the CDR3 reads TGCGCCAGCTTCGACAGGGGGCAGGAGCAGTTCTTC.

CDR3 amino acids: CASSPRQGFTEAFF. The CDR3 region has the DNA TGTGCCAGCAGTCCCCGACAGGGATTCACTGAAGCTTTCTTT. The chain recombines TRBV28 with TRBJ1-1; 7 bases line up with TRBD1. The V and J ends lost 5 bases and 4 bases, in that order; junction bases with no gene match: 7. Germline CDR1 is MDHEN and CDR2 is SYDVKM. The CDR3 is made up of 14 amino acids. The full variable domain, in which reference TRBV28 and TRBJ1-1 provide the parts outside the CDR3, is DVKVTQSSRYLVKRTGEKVFLECVQDMDHENMFWYRQDPGLGLRLIYFSYDVKMKEKGDIPEGYSVSREKKERFSLILESASTNQTSMYLCASSPRQGFTEAFFGQGTRLTVV.

V is TRBV9 and J is TRBJ2-7; 11 bases align to TRBD2. V dropped 4 bases and J dropped 1; count of bases not matched to a gene: 7. Germline CDR1 SGDLS, CDR2 YYNGEE. CDR3 length equals 16 residues. CDR3 in DNA: TGTGCCAGCAGCCCAGCTAGCGGGAGGCTTTCCTACGAGCAGTACTTC. This sequence encodes CASSPASGRLSYEQYF.

CDR3 coding DNA: TGTGCCAGCAGCTTAGCCGGACAGGTCCGGCGGAAGCAGTACTTC. Its translation is CASSLAGQVRRKQYF. The V and J genes are TRBV7-9 and TRBJ2-7; the match to TRBD1 covers 7 bases. Trimming removed 0 bases from V and 8 bases from J; junction bases left unmatched: 10. This CDR3 has 15 amino acids. Per the germline V gene, CDR1 is SEHNR and CDR2 is FQNEAQ (reference sequence).